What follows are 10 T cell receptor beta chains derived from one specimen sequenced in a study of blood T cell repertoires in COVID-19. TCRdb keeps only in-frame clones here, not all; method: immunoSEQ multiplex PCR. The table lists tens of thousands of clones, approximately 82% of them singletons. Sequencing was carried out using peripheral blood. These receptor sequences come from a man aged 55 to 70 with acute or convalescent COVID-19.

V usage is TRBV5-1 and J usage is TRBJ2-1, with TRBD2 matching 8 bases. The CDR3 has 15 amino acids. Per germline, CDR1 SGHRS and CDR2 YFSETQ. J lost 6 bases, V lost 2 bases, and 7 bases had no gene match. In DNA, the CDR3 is TGCGCCAGCAGCTTCTCCGGGACTAGAAGCAATGAGCAGTTCTTC. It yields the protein CASSFSGTRSNEQFF.

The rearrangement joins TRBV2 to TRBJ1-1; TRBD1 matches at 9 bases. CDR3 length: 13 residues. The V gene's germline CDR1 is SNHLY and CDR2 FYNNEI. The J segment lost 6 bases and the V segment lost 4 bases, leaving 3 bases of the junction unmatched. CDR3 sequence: CASSGDRVAEAFF. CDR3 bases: TGTGCCAGCAGTGGGGACAGGGTGGCTGAAGCTTTCTTT. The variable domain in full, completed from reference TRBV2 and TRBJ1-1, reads EPEVTQTPSHQVTQMGQEVILRCVPISNHLYFYWYRQILGQKVEFLVSFYNNEISEKSEIFDDQFSVERPDGSNFTLKIRSTKLEDSAMYFCASSGDRVAEAFFGQGTRLTVV.

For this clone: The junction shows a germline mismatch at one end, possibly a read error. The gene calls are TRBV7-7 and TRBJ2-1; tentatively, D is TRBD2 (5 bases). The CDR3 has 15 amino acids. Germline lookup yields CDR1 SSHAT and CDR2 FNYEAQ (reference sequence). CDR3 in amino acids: CASSLARANINEQFF. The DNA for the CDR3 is TGTGCTAGCAGCTTAGCGCGGGCCAACATTAATGAGCAGTTCTTC.

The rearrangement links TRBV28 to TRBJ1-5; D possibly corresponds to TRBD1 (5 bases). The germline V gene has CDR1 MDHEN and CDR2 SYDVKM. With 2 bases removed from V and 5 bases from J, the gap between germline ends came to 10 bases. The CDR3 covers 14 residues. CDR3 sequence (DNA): TGTGCCAGCAGTTTAGGTCAGGGTCATCAGCCCCAGCATTTT. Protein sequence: CASSLGQGHQPQHF.

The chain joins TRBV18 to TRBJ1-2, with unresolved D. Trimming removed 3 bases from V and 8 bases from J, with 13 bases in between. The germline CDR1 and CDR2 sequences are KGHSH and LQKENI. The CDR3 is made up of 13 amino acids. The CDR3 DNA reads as TGTGCCAGCTCACCGAGATACGCGGCGGGCTACACCTTC. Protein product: CASSPRYAAGYTF.

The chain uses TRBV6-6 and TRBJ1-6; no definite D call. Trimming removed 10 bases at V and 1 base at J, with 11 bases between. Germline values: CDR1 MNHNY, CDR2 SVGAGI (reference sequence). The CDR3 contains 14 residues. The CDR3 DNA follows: TGTGCCATCAAGGGAGGGTCCTATAATTCACCCCTCCACTTT. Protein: CAIKGGSYNSPLHF.

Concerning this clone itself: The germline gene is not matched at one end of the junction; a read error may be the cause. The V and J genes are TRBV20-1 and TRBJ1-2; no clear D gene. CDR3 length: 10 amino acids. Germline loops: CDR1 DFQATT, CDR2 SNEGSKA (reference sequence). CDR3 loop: CGSFNYGYTF. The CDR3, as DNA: TGTGGCAGTTTTAACTATGGCTACACCTTC.

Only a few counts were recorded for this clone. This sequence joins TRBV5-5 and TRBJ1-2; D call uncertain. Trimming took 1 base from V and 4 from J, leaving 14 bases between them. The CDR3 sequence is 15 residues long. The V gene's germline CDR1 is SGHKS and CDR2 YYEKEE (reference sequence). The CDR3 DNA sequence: TGTGCCAGCAGCTTGCTGCCGGTCGAGCCCTATGGCTACACCTTC. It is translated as CASSLLPVEPYGYTF.

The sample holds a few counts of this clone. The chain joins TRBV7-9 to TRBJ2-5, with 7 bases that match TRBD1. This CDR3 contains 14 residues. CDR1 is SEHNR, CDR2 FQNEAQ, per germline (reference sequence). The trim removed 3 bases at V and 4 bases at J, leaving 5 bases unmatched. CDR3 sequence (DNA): TGTGCCAGCAGCTTGCCAGGGGGTGGAGAGACCCAGTACTTC. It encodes CASSLPGGGETQYF. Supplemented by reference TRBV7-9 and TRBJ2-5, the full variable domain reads DTGVSQNPRHKITKRGQNVTFRCDPISEHNRLYWYRQTLGQGPEFLTYFQNEAQLEKSRLLSDRFSAERPKGSFSTLEIQRTEQGDSAMYLCASSLPGGGETQYFGPGTRLLVL.

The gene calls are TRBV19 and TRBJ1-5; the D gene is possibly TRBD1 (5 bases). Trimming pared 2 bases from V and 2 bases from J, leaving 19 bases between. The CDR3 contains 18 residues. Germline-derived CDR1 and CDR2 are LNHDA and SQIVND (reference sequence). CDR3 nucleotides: TGTGCCAGTAGTATACCGTTAGCCCAGGGCCGAGGCAATCAGCCCCAGCATTTT. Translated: CASSIPLAQGRGNQPQHF. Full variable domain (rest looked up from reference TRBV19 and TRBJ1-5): DGGITQSPKYLFRKEGQNVTLSCEQNLNHDAMYWYRQDPGQGLRLIYYSQIVNDFQKGDIAEGYSVSREKKESFPLTVTSAQKNPTAFYLCASSIPLAQGRGNQPQHFGDGTRLSIL.